The 20 T cell receptor beta chains below were found in one sample sequenced in a study of graft-versus-host responses after intestinal transplantation. For these receptors, no antigen is known. Profiling relied on immunoSEQ multiplex PCR, and the TCRdb table lists in-frame clones only, not all of them. The sample lists about 110,000 clones; approximately 93% were seen once. The input for sequencing was unstimulated CD8+ T cells sorted from spleen or lymph node cells, taken before transplant. Receptors were obtained from a human donor who was the organ donor for an intestinal transplant.

This chain connects TRBV9 to TRBJ2-7; D is undetermined. Trimming took 0 bases from V and 2 from J, leaving 9 bases between them. The CDR3 sequence is 14 residues long. Germline values: CDR1 SGDLS, CDR2 YYNGEE. The CDR3 is CASSVGTRTYEQYF. The DNA of the CDR3 is TGTGCCAGCAGCGTAGGGACCCGGACCTACGAGCAGTACTTC.

The V gene is TRBV10-3, the J gene TRBJ1-1; the match to TRBD1 covers 9 bases. Germline CDR1 and CDR2: ENHRY and SYGVKD. V lost 4 bases, J lost 1 base, and 4 bases stayed unmatched. The CDR3 extends over 15 amino acids. The CDR3 DNA follows: TGTGCCATCAGTGGGACAGGGGCCCGGAACACTGAAGCTTTCTTT. This gives the protein CAISGTGARNTEAFF.

Concerning this clone: Other DNA sequences in this sample translate to the same CDR3. J is TRBJ1-1 and V is TRBV6-5; the match to TRBD1 covers 9 bases. The V and J ends lost 0 bases and 4 bases, in that order; junction bases with no gene match: 3. There are 15 residues in the CDR3. In germline, CDR1 is MNHEY, CDR2 SVGAGI. The CDR3: CASSYSTGGGTEAFF. The DNA for the CDR3 is TGTGCCAGCAGTTACTCGACAGGGGGGGGCACTGAAGCTTTCTTT.

The chain combines TRBV6-6 with TRBJ1-2; D not resolved. The CDR3 has 12 residues. Germline loops: CDR1 MNHNY, CDR2 SVGAGI (reference sequence). V shed 4 bases and J shed 4 bases, with 7 bases lying between them. The CDR3 region has the DNA TGTGCCAGCAGTTTCGGAGGCTATGGCTACACCTTC. Translated: CASSFGGYGYTF.

The chain has TRBV6-1 and TRBJ1-2, with D tentatively TRBD1 (5 bases). V dropped 6 bases and J dropped 4 bases, with 12 bases sitting between them. The CDR3 sequence is 13 residues long. Looked up from germline, CDR1 is MNHNS and CDR2 is SASEGT. CDR3 nucleotides: TGTGCCAGCAGCTCGACAGTCCTCTATGGCTACACCTTC. Its protein product is CASSSTVLYGYTF.

This chain uses TRBV6-5 with TRBJ1-2; D gene ambiguous. The V end lost 9 bases, the J end lost 7 bases, and 9 bases lay between the germline ends. There are 10 residues in the CDR3. Germline CDR1 and CDR2: MNHEY and SVGAGI. CDR3 DNA sequence: TGTGCCAGATTCCCTCTTGGCTACACCTTC. Amino acids: CARFPLGYTF.

A single count supports this clone. The J gene is TRBJ1-1, the V gene TRBV5-1; TRBD1 matches at 7 bases. Germline values: CDR1 SGHRS, CDR2 YFSETQ. The CDR3 has 13 amino acids. The junction had 6 bases not matched to a gene; V was cut back by 4 bases and J by 6 bases. In DNA form, the CDR3 reads TGCGCCAGCAGCCTGAAGGGGGCGGCTGAAGCTTTCTTT. Translation: CASSLKGAAEAFF.

V and J are TRBV5-4 and TRBJ2-3, with 12 nucleotides matching TRBD2. The CDR3 has 16 residues. Looked up from germline, CDR1 is SGHNT and CDR2 is YYREEE (reference sequence). Trimming removed 0 bases from V and 5 bases from J; junction bases left unmatched: 4. CDR3 nucleotide sequence: TGTGCCAGCAGCTTGGCCGCTAGCGGGAGGGGAGATACGCAGTATTTT. It codes for CASSLAASGRGDTQYF.

This rearrangement joins TRBV7-8 to TRBJ1-5; no reliable D call. CDR1 and CDR2 (germline): SGHVS, FQNEAQ. V lost 5 bases and J 0 bases, leaving 11 bases between the germline ends. The CDR3 has 15 amino acids. CDR3 nucleotide sequence: TGTGCCAGCAGCCCCGGAGGCCATAGCAATCAGCCCCAGCATTTT. Residues: CASSPGGHSNQPQHF.

The chain joins TRBV19 to TRBJ1-1; D uncertain. This CDR3 has 13 amino acids. V was trimmed by 3 bases and J by 2 bases, leaving 7 bases between them. Per germline, CDR1 LNHDA and CDR2 SQIVND (reference sequence). For the CDR3, the DNA is TGTGCCAGTAGTATCAGTACAAACACTGAAGCTTTCTTT. This encodes CASSISTNTEAFF.

This clone appeared once. The chain combines TRBV28 with TRBJ2-5, with TRBD2 matching 8 bases. J was trimmed by 2 bases and V by 10 bases; bases with no gene match: 12. Germline V gene sequence: CDR1 MDHEN, CDR2 SYDVKM. There are 15 residues in the CDR3. The CDR3: CATIGLAGAQETQYF. The CDR3 DNA is TGTGCCACCATAGGGCTAGCGGGTGCACAAGAGACCCAGTACTTC.

This clone was seen a single time. In nucleotides, the CDR3 is TGTGCCAGCAGCTCAATTTTGAGCGGGCTGAGCACAGATACGCAGTATTTT. This translates into CASSSILSGLSTDTQYF. This sequence joins TRBV7-2 and TRBJ2-3, with D perhaps matching TRBD2 (6 bases). This CDR3 is built from 17 residues. Trimming took 4 bases from V and 0 from J, leaving 17 bases between them. Germline lookup yields CDR1 SGHTA and CDR2 FQGNSA. The full variable domain, in which reference TRBV7-2 and TRBJ2-3 provide the parts outside the CDR3, is GAGVSQSPSNKVTEKGKDVELRCDPISGHTALYWYRQSLGQGLEFLIYFQGNSAPDKSGLPSDRFSAERTGGSVSTLTIQRTQQEDSAVYLCASSSILSGLSTDTQYFGPGTRLTVL.

This chain connects TRBV27 to TRBJ2-7, with 8 bases fitting TRBD2. Germline CDR1 is MNHEY and CDR2 is SMNVEV (reference sequence). There are 12 residues in the CDR3. The ends lost 11 bases at V and 1 base at J; junction bases unmatched: 4. CDR3 bases: TGTGCCGGGGCTAGCGGGTCCTACGAGCAGTACTTC. Its protein is CAGASGSYEQYF.

V and J are TRBV6-8 and TRBJ2-7; D is uncertain. Germline V gene data show CDR1 as MNHGY and CDR2 as SAAAGT. V lost 0 bases to trimming and J lost 6 bases, with 18 bases between them. The CDR3 runs to 16 residues. CDR3 bases: TGTGCCAGCAGTTACTCGAGCTACGGCAGTCCCCCCGAGCAGTACTTC. The encoded protein is CASSYSSYGSPPEQYF.

The chain links TRBV7-6 to TRBJ1-1; D ambiguous. V lost 5 bases and J lost 5, with 12 bases in between. The CDR3 is made up of 13 amino acids. In germline, CDR1 is SGHVS, CDR2 FNYEAQ. This CDR3 reads CASSLSGGTEAFF. Here the CDR3 DNA reads TGTGCCAGCAGCCTGAGCGGAGGAACTGAAGCTTTCTTT.

This clone was counted between two and nine times. The chain joins TRBV6-1 to TRBJ2-7; 8 nucleotides agree with TRBD1. J was trimmed by 2 bases and V by 2 bases; bases with no gene match: 5. Germline V gene data show CDR1 as MNHNS and CDR2 as SASEGT. The CDR3 is made up of 15 amino acids. The CDR3 reads CASSELGTGAYEQYF. CDR3 nucleotide sequence: TGTGCCAGCAGTGAACTGGGGACAGGTGCCTACGAGCAGTACTTC.

The V and J genes are TRBV7-2 and TRBJ2-7; D ambiguous. V shed 1 base and J shed 1 base, with 11 bases lying between them. Germline lookup yields CDR1 SGHTA and CDR2 FQGNSA. This CDR3 comprises 15 residues. CDR3 sequence reads: CASSLGPRASYEQYF. Written as DNA, the CDR3 is TGTGCCAGCAGCTTAGGACCCCGTGCATCCTACGAGCAGTACTTC.

The gene calls are TRBV27 and TRBJ2-1; 12 bases align to TRBD2. Germline assignment: CDR1 MNHEY and CDR2 SMNVEV (reference sequence). This CDR3 is 13 amino acids long. V shed 9 bases, J shed 6 bases, and the junction held 3 bases outside the gene matches. The CDR3 bases are TGTGCCAGTGGACTAGCGGGACCCAATGAGCAGTTCTTC. Its translation is CASGLAGPNEQFF.

The rearrangement joins TRBV30 to TRBJ2-7; D is ambiguous. Germline CDR1 reads GTSNPN; CDR2 reads SVGIG (reference sequence). Trimming removed 0 bases from V and 6 bases from J, with 15 bases in between. This CDR3 is 14 amino acids long. The CDR3 here is CAWSVSAIEFEQYF. The CDR3 DNA follows: TGTGCCTGGAGTGTATCCGCGATCGAATTCGAGCAGTACTTC.

As DNA, the CDR3 is TGTGCCAGCAGTATTCGGACAGGGGCCTACGAGCAGTACTTC. Translating gives CASSIRTGAYEQYF. The gene calls are TRBV27 and TRBJ2-7; 9 bases match TRBD1. This CDR3 has 14 amino acids. Losses at the gene ends were 5 bases for V and 2 bases for J; bases not matched to a gene: 4. Germline V lookup: CDR1 MNHEY, CDR2 SMNVEV (reference sequence).